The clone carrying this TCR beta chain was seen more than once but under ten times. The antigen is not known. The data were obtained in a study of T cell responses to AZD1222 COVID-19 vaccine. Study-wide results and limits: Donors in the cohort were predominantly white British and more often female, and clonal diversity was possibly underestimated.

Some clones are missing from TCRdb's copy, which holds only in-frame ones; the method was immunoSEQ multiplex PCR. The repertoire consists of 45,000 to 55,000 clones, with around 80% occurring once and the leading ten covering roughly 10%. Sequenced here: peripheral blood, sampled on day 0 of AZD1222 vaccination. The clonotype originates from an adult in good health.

CDR3 nucleotides: TGTGCCAGCAGCGGCGCGAGGGGGGGCTACAATGAGCAGTTCTTC. This encodes CASSGARGGYNEQFF. This chain connects TRBV7-9 to TRBJ2-1; D might be TRBD2 (7 bases). CDR1 and CDR2 (germline): SEHNR, FQNEAQ (reference sequence). The CDR3 contains 15 residues. Trimming stripped 5 bases from V and 3 bases from J, with 14 bases between.